The 3 T cell receptor beta chains presented below share a single source sample, sequenced in a study of T-cell reconstitution after alpha-beta-depleted transplantation in children. Library preparation (for TCRbeta) was performed with unique molecular identifiers. MiXCR, applied by TCRdb to the PCR reads, yields one record per CDR3 protein. The sample gives about 250,000 distinct CDR3 sequences, roughly 25% of which show up once; more than 4.5% is in the top ten. The material sequenced was PBMCs, mostly from graft donor cells, taken 360 days after TCRalphabeta/CD19-depleted stem cell transplant. The source is a female patient aged 2 to 10 who had a stem cell transplant for congenital amegakaryocytic thrombocytopenia, so the T cells may come from the graft donor.

The CDR3 DNA is TGCAGTGCTAGAGATCTCCGGGACTACTCCTACAATGAGCAGTTCTTC. It codes for CSARDLRDYSYNEQFF. The rearrangement joins TRBV20-1 to TRBJ2-1, with 7 bases lining up with TRBD2. Trimming took 0 bases from V and 0 from J; bases not matched to a gene: 5. CDR1 is DFQATT, CDR2 SNEGSKA, per germline (reference sequence). The CDR3 loop spans 16 amino acids.

The V gene is TRBV20-1, the J gene TRBJ2-2; TRBD1 or TRBD2 may be the D gene (6 bases each). V lost 6 bases and J 7 bases, leaving 18 bases between the germline ends. This CDR3 is built from 14 residues. Germline CDR1 reads DFQATT; CDR2 reads SNEGSKA (reference sequence). CDR3 in DNA: TGCAGTGCGGTGTACCAGGGGAGGATCGGGGAGCTGTTTTTT. Residues: CSAVYQGRIGELFF.

This clonotype was observed a handful of times. The chain combines TRBV29-1 with TRBJ2-7, with 9 positions matching TRBD1. This CDR3 region has 13 residues. Trimming took 6 bases from V and 1 from J; bases not matched to a gene: 4. Germline CDR1 reads SQVTM; CDR2 reads ANQGSEA. CDR3 residues: CSVSGTGSYEQYF. The CDR3 DNA reads TGCAGCGTCTCCGGGACAGGGTCCTACGAGCAGTACTTC.